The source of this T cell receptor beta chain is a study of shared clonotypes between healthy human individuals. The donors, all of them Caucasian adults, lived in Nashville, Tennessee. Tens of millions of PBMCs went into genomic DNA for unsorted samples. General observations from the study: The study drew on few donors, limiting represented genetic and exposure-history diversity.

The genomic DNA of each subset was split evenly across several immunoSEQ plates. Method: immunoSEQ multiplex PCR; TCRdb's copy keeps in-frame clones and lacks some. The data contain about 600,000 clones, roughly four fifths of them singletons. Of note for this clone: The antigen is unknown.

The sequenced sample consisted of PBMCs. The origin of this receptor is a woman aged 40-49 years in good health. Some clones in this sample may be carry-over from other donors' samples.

CDR3 nucleotide sequence: TGCGCCAGCAGCTTGGAAAGTCGCCAAGAGACCCAGTACTTC. Translation: CASSLESRQETQYF. This chain joins TRBV5-1 and TRBJ2-5; D not resolved. The CDR3 is made up of 14 amino acids. V was trimmed by 0 bases and J by 1 base, leaving 7 bases between them. Germline V CDR1 and CDR2: SGHRS, YFSETQ.